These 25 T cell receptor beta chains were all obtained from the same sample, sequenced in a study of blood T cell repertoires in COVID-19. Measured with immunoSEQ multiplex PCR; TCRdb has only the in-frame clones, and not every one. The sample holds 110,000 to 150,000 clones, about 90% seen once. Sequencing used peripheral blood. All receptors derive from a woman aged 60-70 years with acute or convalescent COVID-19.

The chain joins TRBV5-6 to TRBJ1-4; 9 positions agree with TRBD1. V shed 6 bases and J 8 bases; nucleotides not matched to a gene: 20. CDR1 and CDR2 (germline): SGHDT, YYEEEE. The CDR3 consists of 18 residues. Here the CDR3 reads CASTAGGQGPYEREKLFF. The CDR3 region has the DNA TGTGCCAGCACCGCGGGGGGACAGGGCCCCTATGAGAGAGAAAAACTGTTTTTT.

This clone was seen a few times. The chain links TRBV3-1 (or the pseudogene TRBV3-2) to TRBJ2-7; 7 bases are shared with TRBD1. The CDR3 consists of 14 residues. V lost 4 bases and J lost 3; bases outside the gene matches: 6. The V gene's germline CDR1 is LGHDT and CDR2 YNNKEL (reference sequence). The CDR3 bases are TGTGCCAGCAGCCCTCGGGACAGCCTCTACGAGCAGTACTTC. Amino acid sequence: CASSPRDSLYEQYF.

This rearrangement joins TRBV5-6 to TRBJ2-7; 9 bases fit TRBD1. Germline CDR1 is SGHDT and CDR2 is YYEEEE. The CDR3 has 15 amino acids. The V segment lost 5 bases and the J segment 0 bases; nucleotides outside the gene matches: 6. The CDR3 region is CASRKGQGSSYEQYF. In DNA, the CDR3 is TGTGCCAGCAGAAAAGGACAGGGGAGCTCCTACGAGCAGTACTTC.

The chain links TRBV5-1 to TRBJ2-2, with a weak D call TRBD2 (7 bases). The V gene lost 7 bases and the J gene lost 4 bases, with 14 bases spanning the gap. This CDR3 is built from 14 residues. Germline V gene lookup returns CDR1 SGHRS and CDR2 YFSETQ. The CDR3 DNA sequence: TGCGCCAGCGGTCCGGGGGGCCGCACCGGGGAGCTGTTTTTT. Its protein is CASGPGGRTGELFF.

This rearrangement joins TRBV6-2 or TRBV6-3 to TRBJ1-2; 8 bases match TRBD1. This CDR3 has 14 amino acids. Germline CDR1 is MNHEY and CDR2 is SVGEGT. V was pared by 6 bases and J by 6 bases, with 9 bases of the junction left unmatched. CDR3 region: CASSQADRVDGYTF. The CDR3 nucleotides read TGTGCCAGCAGCCAAGCGGACAGGGTCGATGGCTACACCTTC.

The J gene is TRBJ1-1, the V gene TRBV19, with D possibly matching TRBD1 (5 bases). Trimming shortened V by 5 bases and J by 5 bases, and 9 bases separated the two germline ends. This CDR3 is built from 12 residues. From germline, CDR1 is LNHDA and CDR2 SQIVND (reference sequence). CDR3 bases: TGTGCCAGTAGTCCGGGGGGGACTGAAGCTTTCTTT. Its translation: CASSPGGTEAFF.

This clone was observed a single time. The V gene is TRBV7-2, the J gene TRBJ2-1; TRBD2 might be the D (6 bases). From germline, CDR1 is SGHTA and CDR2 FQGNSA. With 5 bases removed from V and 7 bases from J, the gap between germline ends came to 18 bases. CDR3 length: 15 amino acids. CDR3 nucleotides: TGTGCCAGCAGCCCAGGGAGGAGGGTCGGTAATGAGCAGTTCTTC. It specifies CASSPGRRVGNEQFF.

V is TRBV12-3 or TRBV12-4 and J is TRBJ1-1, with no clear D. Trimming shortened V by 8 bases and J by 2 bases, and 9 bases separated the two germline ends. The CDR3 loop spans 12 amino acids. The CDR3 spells CASVLYNTEAFF. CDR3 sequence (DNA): TGTGCCAGCGTCCTATATAACACTGAAGCTTTCTTT.

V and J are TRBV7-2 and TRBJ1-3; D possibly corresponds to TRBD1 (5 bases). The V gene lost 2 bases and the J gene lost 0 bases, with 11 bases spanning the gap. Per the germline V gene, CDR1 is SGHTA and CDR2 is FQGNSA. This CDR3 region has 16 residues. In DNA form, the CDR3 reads TGTGCCAGCAGCTTAACTACAGGCCTCTCTGGAAACACCATATATTTT. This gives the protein CASSLTTGLSGNTIYF.

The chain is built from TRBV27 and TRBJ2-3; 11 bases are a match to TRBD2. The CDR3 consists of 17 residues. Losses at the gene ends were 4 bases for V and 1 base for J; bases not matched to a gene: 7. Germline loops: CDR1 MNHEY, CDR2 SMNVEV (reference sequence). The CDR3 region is CASSSPGTSGGTDTQYF. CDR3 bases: TGTGCCAGCAGTTCGCCCGGGACTAGCGGAGGCACAGATACGCAGTATTTT.

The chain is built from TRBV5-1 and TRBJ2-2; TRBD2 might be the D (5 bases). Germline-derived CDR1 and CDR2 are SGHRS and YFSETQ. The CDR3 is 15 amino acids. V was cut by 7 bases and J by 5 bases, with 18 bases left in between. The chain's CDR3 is CASSVDGIGTGELFF. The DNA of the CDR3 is TGCGCCAGCTCTGTCGACGGGATTGGGACCGGGGAGCTGTTTTTT.

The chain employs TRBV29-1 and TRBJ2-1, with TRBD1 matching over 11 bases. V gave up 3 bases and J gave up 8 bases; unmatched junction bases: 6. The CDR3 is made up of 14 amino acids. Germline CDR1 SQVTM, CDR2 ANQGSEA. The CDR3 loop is CSVEGQGDVYEQFF. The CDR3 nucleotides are TGCAGCGTTGAGGGACAGGGGGACGTGTATGAGCAGTTCTTC.

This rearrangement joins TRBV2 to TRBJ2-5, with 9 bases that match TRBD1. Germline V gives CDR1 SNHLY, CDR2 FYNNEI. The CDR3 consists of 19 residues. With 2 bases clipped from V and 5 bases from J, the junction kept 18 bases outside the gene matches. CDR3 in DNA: TGTGCCAGCAGTGAATTCCCTCACTTCCCACAGGGGGCGTGGGAGACCCAGTACTTC. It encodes CASSEFPHFPQGAWETQYF.

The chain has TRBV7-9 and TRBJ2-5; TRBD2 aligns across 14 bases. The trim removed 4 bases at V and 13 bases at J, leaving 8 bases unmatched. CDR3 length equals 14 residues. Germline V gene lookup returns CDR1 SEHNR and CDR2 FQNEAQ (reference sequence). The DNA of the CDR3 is TGTGCCAGCAGCTCCGGACTAGCGGGGGGCCACCGGTACTTC. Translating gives CASSSGLAGGHRYF.

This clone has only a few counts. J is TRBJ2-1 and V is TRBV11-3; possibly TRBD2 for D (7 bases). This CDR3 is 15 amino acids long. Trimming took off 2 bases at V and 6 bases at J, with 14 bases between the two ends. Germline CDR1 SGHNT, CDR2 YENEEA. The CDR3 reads CASSLTGGGSNEQFF. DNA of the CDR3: TGTGCCAGCAGCTTAACGGGGGGCGGGAGCAATGAGCAGTTCTTC.

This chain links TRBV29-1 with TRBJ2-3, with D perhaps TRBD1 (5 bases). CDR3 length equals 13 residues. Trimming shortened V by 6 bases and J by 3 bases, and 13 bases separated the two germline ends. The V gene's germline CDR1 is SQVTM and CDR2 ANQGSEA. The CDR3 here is CSVGLAFTDTQYF. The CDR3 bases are TGCAGCGTGGGGCTGGCATTTACAGATACGCAGTATTTT.

Here the CDR3 reads CASSQLTGLGPYEQYF. CDR3 in DNA: TGTGCCAGCAGCCAGTTAACGGGACTAGGGCCCTACGAGCAGTACTTC. The V call is TRBV3-1 (or the pseudogene TRBV3-2), the J call TRBJ2-7, with TRBD2 identical over 8 bases. Trimming removed 3 bases from V and 2 bases from J; junction bases left unmatched: 9. Germline loops: CDR1 LGHDT, CDR2 YNNKEL (reference sequence). CDR3 size: 16 residues.

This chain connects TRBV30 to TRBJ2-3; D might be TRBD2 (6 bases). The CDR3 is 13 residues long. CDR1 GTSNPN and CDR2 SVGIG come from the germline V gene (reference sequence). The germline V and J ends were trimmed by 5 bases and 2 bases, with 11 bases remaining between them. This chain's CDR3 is CAWSWDFTDTQYF. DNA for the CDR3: TGTGCCTGGTCCTGGGACTTCACAGATACGCAGTATTTT. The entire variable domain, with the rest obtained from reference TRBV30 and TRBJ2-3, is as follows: SQTIHQWPATLVQPVGSPLSLECTVEGTSNPNLYWYRQAAGRGLQLLFYSVGIGQISSEVPQNLSASRPQDRQFILSSKKLLLSDSGFYLCAWSWDFTDTQYFGPGTRLTVL.

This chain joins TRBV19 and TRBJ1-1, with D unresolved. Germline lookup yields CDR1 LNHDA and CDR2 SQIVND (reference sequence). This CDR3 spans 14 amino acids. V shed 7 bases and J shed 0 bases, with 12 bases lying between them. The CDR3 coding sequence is TGTGCCAGTACCCCCGGGAGGCTGAACACTGAAGCTTTCTTT. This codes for CASTPGRLNTEAFF.

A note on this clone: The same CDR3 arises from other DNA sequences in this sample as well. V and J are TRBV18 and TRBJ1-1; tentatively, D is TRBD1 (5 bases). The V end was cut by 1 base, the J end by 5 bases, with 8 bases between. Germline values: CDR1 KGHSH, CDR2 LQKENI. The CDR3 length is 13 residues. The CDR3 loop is CASSPRGGTEAFF. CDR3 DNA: TGTGCCAGCTCACCACGTGGGGGGACTGAAGCTTTCTTT.

The CDR3 protein is CASSSSISFTGELFF. CDR3 DNA: TGTGCCAGCAGTTCTAGCATCAGTTTCACCGGGGAGCTGTTTTTT. The chain couples TRBV6-2 or TRBV6-3 to TRBJ2-2; tentative D call: TRBD2 (5 bases). This CDR3 spans 15 amino acids. The V and J ends lost 4 bases and 4 bases respectively, with 13 bases between them. CDR1 and CDR2 from the germline V gene are MNHEY and SVGEGT.

CDR3 DNA: TGTGCCAGCAGACCGACAGCTCCGAACTATGGCTACACCTTC. Translating gives CASRPTAPNYGYTF. The gene calls are TRBV6-5 and TRBJ1-2; D possibly corresponds to TRBD1 (5 bases). The germline V gene has CDR1 MNHEY and CDR2 SVGAGI. CDR3 length equals 14 residues. Trimming took 6 bases from V and 2 from J, leaving 13 bases between them.

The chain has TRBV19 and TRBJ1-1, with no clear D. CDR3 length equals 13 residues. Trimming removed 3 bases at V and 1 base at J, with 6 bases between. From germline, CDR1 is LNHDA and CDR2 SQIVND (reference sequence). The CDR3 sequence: CASSMEGNTEAFF. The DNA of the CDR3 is TGTGCCAGTAGTATGGAGGGGAACACTGAAGCTTTCTTT.

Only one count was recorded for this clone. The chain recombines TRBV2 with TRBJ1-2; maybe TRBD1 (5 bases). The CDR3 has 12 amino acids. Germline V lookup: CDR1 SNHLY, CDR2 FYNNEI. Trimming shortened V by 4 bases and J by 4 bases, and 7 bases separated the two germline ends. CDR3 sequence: CASSGQPYGYTF. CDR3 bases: TGTGCCAGCAGTGGACAGCCCTATGGCTACACCTTC. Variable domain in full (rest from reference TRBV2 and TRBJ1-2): EPEVTQTPSHQVTQMGQEVILRCVPISNHLYFYWYRQILGQKVEFLVSFYNNEISEKSEIFDDQFSVERPDGSNFTLKIRSTKLEDSAMYFCASSGQPYGYTFGSGTRLTVV.

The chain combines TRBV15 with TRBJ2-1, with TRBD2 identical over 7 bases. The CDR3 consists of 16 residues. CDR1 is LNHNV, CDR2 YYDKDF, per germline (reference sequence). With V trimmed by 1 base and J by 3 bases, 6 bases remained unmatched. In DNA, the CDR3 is TGTGCCACCAGCAGAGGACGGGGGGTTATCTACAATGAGCAGTTCTTC. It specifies CATSRGRGVIYNEQFF.